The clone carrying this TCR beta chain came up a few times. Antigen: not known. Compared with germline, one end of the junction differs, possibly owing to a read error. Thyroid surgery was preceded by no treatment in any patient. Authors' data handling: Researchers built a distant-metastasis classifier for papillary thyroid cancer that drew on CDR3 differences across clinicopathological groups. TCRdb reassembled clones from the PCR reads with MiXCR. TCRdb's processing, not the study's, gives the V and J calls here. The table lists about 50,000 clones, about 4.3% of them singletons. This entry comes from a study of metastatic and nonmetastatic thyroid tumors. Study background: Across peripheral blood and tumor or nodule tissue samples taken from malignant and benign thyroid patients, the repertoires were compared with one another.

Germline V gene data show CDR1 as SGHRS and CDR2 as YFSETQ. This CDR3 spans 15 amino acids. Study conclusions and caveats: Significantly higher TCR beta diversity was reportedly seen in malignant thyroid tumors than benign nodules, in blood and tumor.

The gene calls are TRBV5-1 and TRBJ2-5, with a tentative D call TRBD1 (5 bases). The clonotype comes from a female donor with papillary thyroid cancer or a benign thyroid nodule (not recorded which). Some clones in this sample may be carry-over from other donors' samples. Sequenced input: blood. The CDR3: CASSSQGKAPEAQYF. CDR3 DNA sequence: TGCGCCAGCAGCTCCCAGGGAAAGGCACCAGAGGCCCAGTACTTC.